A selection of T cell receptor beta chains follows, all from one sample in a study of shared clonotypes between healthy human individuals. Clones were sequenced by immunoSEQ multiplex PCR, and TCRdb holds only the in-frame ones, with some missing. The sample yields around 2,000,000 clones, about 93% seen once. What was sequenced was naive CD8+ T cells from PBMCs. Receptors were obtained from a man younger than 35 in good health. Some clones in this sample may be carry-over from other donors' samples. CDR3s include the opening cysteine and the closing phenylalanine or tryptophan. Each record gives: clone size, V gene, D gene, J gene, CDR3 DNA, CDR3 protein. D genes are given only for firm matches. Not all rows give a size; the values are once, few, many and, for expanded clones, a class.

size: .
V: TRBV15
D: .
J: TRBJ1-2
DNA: TGTGCCACCAGCACCCCGGGCCGCCCGGGGGATGGCTACACCTTC
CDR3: CATSTPGRPGDGYTF

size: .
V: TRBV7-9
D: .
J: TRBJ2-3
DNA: TGTGCCAGCAGCTTAGTTCAAGGACACAACACAGATACGCAGTATTTT
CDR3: CASSLVQGHNTDTQYF

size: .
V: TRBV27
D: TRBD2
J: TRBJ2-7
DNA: TGTGCCAGCAGTTTAGAGCGGGGACCCTCCTACGAGCAGTACTTC
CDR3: CASSLERGPSYEQYF

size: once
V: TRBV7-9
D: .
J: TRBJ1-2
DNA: TGTGCCAGCACCCCCGGCCCCAACTATGGCTACACCTTC
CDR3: CASTPGPNYGYTF

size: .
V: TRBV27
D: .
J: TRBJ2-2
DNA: TGTGCCAGCAGTTTTTTCGGCAGGAACACCGGGGAGCTGTTTTTT
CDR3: CASSFFGRNTGELFF

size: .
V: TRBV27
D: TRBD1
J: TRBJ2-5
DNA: TGTGCCAGCAGTCCAAGGACAGGGGGTCAAGAGACCCAGTACTTC
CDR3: CASSPRTGGQETQYF

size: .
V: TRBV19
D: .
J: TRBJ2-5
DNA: TGTGCCAGTAGGAATCCTCCGGAGACCCAGTACTTC
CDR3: CASRNPPETQYF

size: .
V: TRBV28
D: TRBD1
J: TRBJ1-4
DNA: TGTGCCAGCAGTAGAACGACAGGGTTGGTGGAAAAACTGTTTTTT
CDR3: CASSRTTGLVEKLFF

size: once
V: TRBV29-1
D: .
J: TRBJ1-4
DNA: TGCAGCGCCATTGGGCCCCCCGAGGGGGGGACCACCTTTTTT
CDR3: CSAIGPPEGGTTFF

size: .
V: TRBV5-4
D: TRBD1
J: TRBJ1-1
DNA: TGTGCCAGCAGCCACGACAGGGTCCGGAACACTGAAGCTTTCTTT
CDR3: CASSHDRVRNTEAFF

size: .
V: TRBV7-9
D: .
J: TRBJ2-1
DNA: TGTGCCAGCAGCTTAGGACAGGCCGACAATGAGCAGTTCTTC
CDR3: CASSLGQADNEQFF

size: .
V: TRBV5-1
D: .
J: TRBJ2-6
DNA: TGCGCCAGCAGCTTTGAGGGTACCTCTGGGGCCAACGTCCTGACTTTC
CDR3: CASSFEGTSGANVLTF

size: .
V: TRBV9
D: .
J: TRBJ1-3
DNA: TGTGCCAGCAGCGTAGCAGGCCTCTCTGGAAACACCATATATTTT
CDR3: CASSVAGLSGNTIYF

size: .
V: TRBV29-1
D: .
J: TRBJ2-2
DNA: TGCAGCGTTGAAGATCCGTCCGGGGAGCTGTTTTTT
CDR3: CSVEDPSGELFF

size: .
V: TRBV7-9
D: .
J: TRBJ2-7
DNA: TGTGCCAGCAGCTCGAATTCCGGGTGGCAATCCTACGAGCAGTACTTC
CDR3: CASSSNSGWQSYEQYF

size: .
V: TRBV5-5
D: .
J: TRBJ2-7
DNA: TGTGCCAGCAGCTTGCGGGAATACTACGAGCAGTACTTC
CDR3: CASSLREYYEQYF

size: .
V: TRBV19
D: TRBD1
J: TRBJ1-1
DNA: TGTGCCAGTACGGGCAGGGGGAGCACTGAAGCTTTCTTT
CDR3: CASTGRGSTEAFF

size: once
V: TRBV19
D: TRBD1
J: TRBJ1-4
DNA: TGTGCCAGTAGTATCACAGGGGGCGAGGATGAAAAACTGTTTTTT
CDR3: CASSITGGEDEKLFF

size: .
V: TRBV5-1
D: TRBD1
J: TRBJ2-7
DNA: TGCGCCAGCAGCGCAGACAGGGGGGCCTATGAAGAGCAGTACTTC
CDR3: CASSADRGAYEEQYF

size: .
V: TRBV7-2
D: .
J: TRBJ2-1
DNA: TGTGCCAGCAGCTTCGGCGCGGGACACAATGAGCAGTTCTTC
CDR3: CASSFGAGHNEQFF

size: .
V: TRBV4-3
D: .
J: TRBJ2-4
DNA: TGCGCCAGCAGCCAAGAGCTGAGAAGAGGGGCCAAAAACATTCAGTACTTC
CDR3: CASSQELRRGAKNIQYF

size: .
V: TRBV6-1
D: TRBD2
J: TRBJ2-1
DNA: TGTGCCAGCAGTTGGACTAGCGGAACATACAATGAGCAGTTCTTC
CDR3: CASSWTSGTYNEQFF

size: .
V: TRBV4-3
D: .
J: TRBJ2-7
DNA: TGCGCCAGCAGCCAAGGATTGAGAACCTACTCCTACGAGCAGTACTTC
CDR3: CASSQGLRTYSYEQYF

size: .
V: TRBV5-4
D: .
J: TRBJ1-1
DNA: TGTGCCAGCAGAGGACGGAGAAACACTGAAGCTTTCTTT
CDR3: CASRGRRNTEAFF

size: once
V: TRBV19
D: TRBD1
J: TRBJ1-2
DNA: TGTGCCAGTAGAGGATTCGCCCCGGGACAGGGGTTTGGCTACACCTTC
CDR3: CASRGFAPGQGFGYTF

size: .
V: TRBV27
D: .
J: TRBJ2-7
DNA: TGTGCCAGCGGGTCAGGGCTAACCTACGAGCAGTACTTC
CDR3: CASGSGLTYEQYF

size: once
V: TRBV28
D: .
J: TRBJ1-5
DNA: TGTGCCAGCAGTTCGGACAGCTATAATCAGCCCCAGCATTTT
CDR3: CASSSDSYNQPQHF

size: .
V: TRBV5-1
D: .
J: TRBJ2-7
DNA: TGCGCCAGCAGCATGGAGGTCGGACGCTCCTACGAGCAGTACTTC
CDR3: CASSMEVGRSYEQYF

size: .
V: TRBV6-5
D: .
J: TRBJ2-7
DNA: TGTGCCAGCAGTTACCCCTCGCTTACCTACGAGCAGTACTTC
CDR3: CASSYPSLTYEQYF

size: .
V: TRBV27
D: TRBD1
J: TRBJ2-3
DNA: TGTGCCAGAGGGGCTTACCAAGGACAGGGAGGAACAGATACGCAGTATTTT
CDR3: CARGAYQGQGGTDTQYF

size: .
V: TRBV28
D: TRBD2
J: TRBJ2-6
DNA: TGTGCCAGCAGTTATCCTGGGAGGGAGGGTTTCTCTGGGGCCAACGTCCTGACTTTC
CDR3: CASSYPGREGFSGANVLTF

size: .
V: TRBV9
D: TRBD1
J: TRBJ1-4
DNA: TGTGCCAGCAGCGATGGGGCACAGGGGAAGTACGAAAAACTGTTTTTT
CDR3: CASSDGAQGKYEKLFF

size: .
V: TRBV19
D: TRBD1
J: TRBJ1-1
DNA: TGTGCCAGTAGTCTAAATCAGGGGGCGAGGGTAGAAGCTTTCTTT
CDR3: CASSLNQGARVEAFF

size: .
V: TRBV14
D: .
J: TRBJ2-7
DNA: TGTGCCAGCAGCCAAGAAAGGGTAGGGTGGTCGGGCGAGCAGTACTTC
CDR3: CASSQERVGWSGEQYF

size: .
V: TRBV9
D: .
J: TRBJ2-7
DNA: TGTGCCAGCAGCGTAGGTTTGGGTTCCTACGAGCAGTACTTC
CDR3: CASSVGLGSYEQYF

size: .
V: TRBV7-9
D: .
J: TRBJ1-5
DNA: TGTGCCAGCAGCTTATCGGGATTAAGTCAGCCCCAGCATTTT
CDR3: CASSLSGLSQPQHF

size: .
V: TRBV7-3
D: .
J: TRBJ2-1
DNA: TGTGCCAGCAGCTTGGGGGGAACGGGTGAGCAGTTCTTC
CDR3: CASSLGGTGEQFF

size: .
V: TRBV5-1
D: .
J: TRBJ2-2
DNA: TGCGCCAGCAGCTGGGGGGCAGGGGACACCGGGGAGCTGTTTTTT
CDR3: CASSWGAGDTGELFF

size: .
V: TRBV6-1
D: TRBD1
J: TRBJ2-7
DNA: TGTGCCACCAGGCCGACAGGGGCGAATGAGCAGTACTTC
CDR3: CATRPTGANEQYF

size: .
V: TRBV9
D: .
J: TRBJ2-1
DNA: TGTGCCAGCAGCACCCATACGACAGATCCCCACAATGAGCAGTTCTTC
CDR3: CASSTHTTDPHNEQFF

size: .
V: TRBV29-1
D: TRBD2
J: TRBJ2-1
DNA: TGCAGCGTTGACCCTAGCGGGAGTGGCTACAATGAGCAGTTCTTC
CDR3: CSVDPSGSGYNEQFF

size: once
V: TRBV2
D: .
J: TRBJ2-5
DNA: TGTGCCAGCACCCCAGGGTGGGTTAGGGAGACCCAGTACTTC
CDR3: CASTPGWVRETQYF

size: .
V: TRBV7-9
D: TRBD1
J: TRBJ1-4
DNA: TGTGCCAGCAGCCCGCGGACAGGCCGAAATGAAAAACTGTTTTTT
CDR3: CASSPRTGRNEKLFF

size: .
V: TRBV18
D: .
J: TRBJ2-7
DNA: TGTGCCAGCTCACCCGACAGCCGTCACTACGAGCAGTACTTC
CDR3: CASSPDSRHYEQYF

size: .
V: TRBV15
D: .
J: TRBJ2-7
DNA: TGTGCCACCAGCAGAGATGGCACTCCCTCCTACGAGCAGTACTTC
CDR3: CATSRDGTPSYEQYF

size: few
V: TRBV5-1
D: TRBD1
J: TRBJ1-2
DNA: TGCGCCAGCAGCCCAACGGCAGGGGGTGGCTACACCTTC
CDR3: CASSPTAGGGYTF

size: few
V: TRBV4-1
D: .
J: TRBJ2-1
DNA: TGCGCCAGCAGCCAAAGCCAGCGGGTGGACAATGAGCAGTTCTTC
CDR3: CASSQSQRVDNEQFF

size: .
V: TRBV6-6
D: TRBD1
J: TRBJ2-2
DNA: TGTGCCAGCAGTACACGGACAGGTCTGAACACCGGGGAGCTGTTTTTT
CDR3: CASSTRTGLNTGELFF

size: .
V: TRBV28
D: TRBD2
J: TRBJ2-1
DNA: TGTGCCAGCAGTTTATTGACTAGCGGGTCCTACAATGAGCAGTTCTTC
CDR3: CASSLLTSGSYNEQFF

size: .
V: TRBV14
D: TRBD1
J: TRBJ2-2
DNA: TGTGCCAGCGGTGGCCGGGACAGCACGAACACCGGGGAGCTGTTTTTT
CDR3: CASGGRDSTNTGELFF

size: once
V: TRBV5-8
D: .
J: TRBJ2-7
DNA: TGTGCCAGCAGCTTGGGGCACTCTCCAGGCGAGCAGTACTTC
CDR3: CASSLGHSPGEQYF

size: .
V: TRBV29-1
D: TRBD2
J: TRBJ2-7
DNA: TGCAGCGTTGCCGGGGGGGAGTTCTCCTACGAGCAGTACTTC
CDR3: CSVAGGEFSYEQYF

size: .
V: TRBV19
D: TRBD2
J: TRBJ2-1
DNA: TGTGCCAGTAGTCATGGGACTAGCGAGACAGTTGAGCAGTTCTTC
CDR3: CASSHGTSETVEQFF

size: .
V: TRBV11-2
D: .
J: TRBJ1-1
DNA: TGTGCCAGCAGCTTACGCCCAGATACTAGTTACACTGAAGCTTTCTTT
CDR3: CASSLRPDTSYTEAFF

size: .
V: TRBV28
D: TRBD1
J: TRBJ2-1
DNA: TGTGCCAGCAGCCCAACGGGACAGGGTTGGGAGCAGTTCTTC
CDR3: CASSPTGQGWEQFF